This T cell receptor beta chain derives from a study of blood T cell repertoires in COVID-19. Overall study: Italy, Spain and the United States were the sources of the convalescent and acute COVID-19 samples.

Germline CDR1 KGHDR, CDR2 SFDVKD. The V and J ends lost 5 bases and 5 bases, in that order; junction bases with no gene match: 9. The CDR3 has 15 residues. This clone occurred many times. Libraries were prepared by immunoSEQ multiplex PCR; TCRdb keeps only in-frame clonotypes and omits some of them. The sample includes about 170,000 clones, around four fifths of them seen just once. The sample comprised PBMCs or T cells enriched from blood (not recorded which). V and J are TRBV24-1 and TRBJ1-1; 8 bases align to TRBD1. The clonotype originates from a woman in her 50s in a cohort exposed to, infected with or recovered from COVID-19 (not recorded which). The CDR3 here is CATSARGQGKTEAFF. The CDR3 bases are TGTGCCACCAGTGCCCGTGGACAGGGTAAAACTGAAGCTTTCTTT.